The 28 T cell receptor beta chains below come from one sample, sequenced in a study of blood T cells in healthy people across ages. Primed by a sample-barcoded 5' primer and a J-beta primer mix, a second PCR proceeded for 7 to 11 cycles. MiXCR, run by TCRdb on the 5' RACE reads, gives a single entry per CDR3 protein. The sample has 800,000 to 900,000 distinct CDR3 sequences, 62% seen once. The sample comprised blood. These receptors were obtained from a young man in good health.

The chain couples TRBV3-1 to TRBJ2-3; 9 bases agree with TRBD2. Germline trimming cut 8 bases from V and 6 bases from J; bases unmatched to any gene: 12. The CDR3 is made up of 15 amino acids. Germline V CDR1 and CDR2: LGHDT, YNNKEL (reference sequence). Written as DNA, the CDR3 is TGTGCCAGCGCTCCGTCGCGGGGGGGCCGGGATACGCAGTATTTT. It is translated as CASAPSRGGRDTQYF.

Comments on this clonotype: A read error may account for a junction end that differs from germline. This chain connects TRBV6-2 or TRBV6-3 to TRBJ2-7; D is unresolved. The J call could be wrong; TRBJ2-5 is a better fit for the DNA end. This CDR3 has 14 amino acids. CDR1 and CDR2 (germline): MNHEY, SVGEGT. CDR3 amino acids: CASSDSISQETQYF. In DNA, the CDR3 is TGTGCCAGCAGTGACTCGATTTCCCAAGAGACCCAGTACTTC.

This clonotype was seen more than once but under ten times. Here the CDR3 reads CASSEVPQETQYF. The CDR3 DNA is TGTGCCAGCAGTGAAGTCCCCCAAGAGACCCAGTACTTC. The chain uses TRBV2 and TRBJ2-5; the D is unclear. The ends were cut back, 1 base at V and 1 base at J, with 4 bases in the middle. Germline loops: CDR1 SNHLY, CDR2 FYNNEI. The CDR3 runs 13 residues.

The chain uses TRBV30 and TRBJ2-2; a weak D match, TRBD2 (6 bases). The CDR3 is 13 amino acids. The germline CDR1 and CDR2 sequences are GTSNPN and SVGIG (reference sequence). Trimming left V 5 bases short and J 2 bases short, with 9 bases between. The CDR3 loop is CAWAGLNTGELFF. The CDR3 DNA sequence: TGTGCCTGGGCGGGGCTCAACACCGGGGAGCTGTTTTTT. Filled out from reference TRBV30 and TRBJ2-2, the complete variable domain reads SQTIHQWPATLVQPVGSPLSLECTVEGTSNPNLYWYRQAAGRGLQLLFYSVGIGQISSEVPQNLSASRPQDRQFILSSKKLLLSDSGFYLCAWAGLNTGELFFGEGSRLTVL.

The chain couples TRBV7-2 to TRBJ2-2; no clear D gene. CDR1 SGHTA and CDR2 FQGNSA come from the germline V gene. The length of the CDR3 is 14 residues. V was trimmed by 5 bases and J by 2 bases, leaving 9 bases between them. CDR3 DNA: TGTGCCAGCAGCCTGGACCTCAACACCGGGGAGCTGTTTTTT. Amino acids: CASSLDLNTGELFF.

The V gene is TRBV20-1, the J gene TRBJ1-2; possible D gene TRBD1, 5 bases. Trimming took 5 bases from V and 4 from J, leaving 14 bases between them. The CDR3 covers 13 residues. Germline CDR1 is DFQATT and CDR2 is SNEGSKA (reference sequence). The CDR3 DNA reads as TGCAGTGCTCTGGACGGGGGATTCTATGGCTACACCTTC. Translated, it gives CSALDGGFYGYTF.

This clonotype has only a few counts. CDR3 region: CAIILTSSYNEQFF. The DNA for the CDR3 is TGTGCCATCATCTTGACTAGCTCCTACAATGAGCAGTTCTTC. The rearrangement uses TRBV10-3 and TRBJ2-1; D is perhaps TRBD2 (6 bases). CDR3 length equals 14 residues. Germline V lookup: CDR1 ENHRY, CDR2 SYGVKD. Trimming took 7 bases from V and 0 from J, leaving 10 bases between them.

This clonotype was seen only a few times. The rearrangement joins TRBV18 to TRBJ2-1; D is perhaps TRBD2 (5 bases). CDR3 length: 12 residues. V lost 6 bases and J 9 bases, leaving 12 bases between the germline ends. CDR1 is KGHSH and CDR2 is LQKENI in the germline V gene. The CDR3 protein is CASSLRSGEQFF. CDR3 sequence (DNA): TGTGCCAGCTCCCTTCGAAGCGGTGAGCAGTTCTTC.

The chain joins TRBV6-5 to TRBJ2-7; D might be TRBD1 (6 bases). The CDR3 covers 13 residues. CDR1 MNHEY and CDR2 SVGAGI come from the germline V gene. V lost 6 bases, J lost 7 bases, and 16 bases lay in between. The CDR3 DNA reads as TGTGCCAGCAGACTACAGGGTTCGGGGGAGCAGTACTTC. This codes for CASRLQGSGEQYF.

The rearrangement joins TRBV6-5 to TRBJ1-2; 8 positions agree with TRBD1. The CDR3 sequence is 18 residues long. Germline CDR1 MNHEY, CDR2 SVGAGI. After removal of 0 bases from V and 4 bases from J, the junction contained 13 bases not matched to a gene. CDR3 region: CASSYSIWTGKGSYGYTF. The CDR3 region has the DNA TGTGCCAGCAGTTACTCGATTTGGACAGGGAAAGGCAGCTATGGCTACACCTTC.

This clonotype has only a few counts. This chain uses TRBV5-1 with TRBJ2-1; 7 nucleotides agree with TRBD2. The CDR3 is 16 residues long. Trimming removed 0 bases from V and 5 bases from J; junction bases left unmatched: 8. The germline V gene has CDR1 SGHRS and CDR2 YFSETQ. The CDR3 nucleotides are TGCGCCAGCAGCTTGGGGGGGGGGAACGAGCACAATGAGCAGTTCTTC. Translation gives CASSLGGGNEHNEQFF. Supplemented by reference TRBV5-1 and TRBJ2-1, the full variable domain reads KAGVTQTPRYLIKTRGQQVTLSCSPISGHRSVSWYQQTPGQGLQFLFEYFSETQRNKGNFPGRFSGRQFSNSRSEMNVSTLELGDSALYLCASSLGGGNEHNEQFFGPGTRLTVL.

The chain links TRBV6-5 to TRBJ2-3; D ambiguous. Germline CDR1 and CDR2: MNHEY and SVGAGI. V gave up 5 bases and J gave up 2 bases, with 11 bases separating them. The CDR3 length is 14 residues. The CDR3 DNA reads as TGTGCCAGCAGTCGGGTTCGAGACACAGATACGCAGTATTTT. It translates to CASSRVRDTDTQYF.

This clonotype turned up a few times. The chain employs TRBV12-3 or TRBV12-4 and TRBJ2-7; weak D call: TRBD1 (6 bases). The germline V and J ends were trimmed by 5 bases and 6 bases, with 17 bases remaining between them. The CDR3 runs 14 residues. The CDR3 is CASSPDSGAAEQYF. The CDR3 nucleotides read TGTGCCAGCAGTCCAGATTCAGGGGCCGCCGAGCAGTACTTC.

The chain couples TRBV14 to TRBJ2-7; D may correspond to TRBD1 or TRBD2 (5 bases each). There are 15 residues in the CDR3. Deletions cut 3 bases from V and 2 bases from J, with 14 bases between. Germline V gene lookup returns CDR1 SGHDN and CDR2 FVKESK. As DNA, the CDR3 is TGTGCCAGCAGCCACCGGGACGGGGACCCCTACGAGCAGTACTTC. Protein product: CASSHRDGDPYEQYF. Full variable domain (missing parts from reference TRBV14 and TRBJ2-7): EAGVTQFPSHSVIEKGQTVTLRCDPISGHDNLYWYRRVMGKEIKFLLHFVKESKQDESGMPNNRFLAERTGGTYSTLKVQPAELEDSGVYFCASSHRDGDPYEQYFGPGTRLTVT.

The genes are TRBV25-1 and TRBJ1-2; 8 bases are a match to TRBD1. Per germline, CDR1 MGHDK and CDR2 SYGVNS. The CDR3 spans 16 residues. The ends lost 3 bases at V and 4 bases at J; junction bases unmatched: 10. In nucleotides, the CDR3 is TGTGCCAGCAGTGACACCCCGGACAGGGTAGTCTATGGCTACACCTTC. Its protein is CASSDTPDRVVYGYTF.

As to this clonotype: At one end the junction does not follow the germline gene, possibly because of a read error. The chain is built from TRBV6-4 and TRBJ1-2; tentatively, D is TRBD1 (6 bases). Germline values: CDR1 MRHNA, CDR2 SNTAGT. The CDR3 has 13 residues. The CDR3 sequence is CVSRGQDNYGYTF. The CDR3 DNA reads TGTGTCAGCAGGGGACAAGATAACTATGGCTACACCTTC.

The rearrangement uses TRBV9 and TRBJ2-5, with 11 bases lining up with TRBD2. CDR1 and CDR2 from the germline V gene are SGDLS and YYNGEE. The CDR3 sequence is 16 residues long. With V trimmed by 4 bases and J by 6 bases, 11 bases remained unmatched. CDR3 nucleotide sequence: TGTGCCAGCAGCTTTAACCCGACTAGCGGGGAGAAGACCCAGTACTTC. This translates into CASSFNPTSGEKTQYF. The complete variable domain, with remaining parts taken from reference TRBV9 and TRBJ2-5, reads DSGVTQTPKHLITATGQRVTLRCSPRSGDLSVYWYQQSLDQGLQFLIQYYNGEERAKGNILERFSAQQFPDLHSELNLSSLELGDSALYFCASSFNPTSGEKTQYFGPGTRLLVL.

This rearrangement joins TRBV6-1 to TRBJ2-2; D perhaps matches TRBD2 (6 bases). The V end lost 7 bases, the J end lost 0 bases, and 12 bases lay between the germline ends. Germline V gives CDR1 MNHNS, CDR2 SASEGT. The CDR3 extends over 15 amino acids. The CDR3 region has the DNA TGTGCCAGCATGGCGGGACTCACGAACACCGGGGAGCTGTTTTTT. Amino acids: CASMAGLTNTGELFF.

The chain joins TRBV7-9 to TRBJ1-2; D call uncertain. The V end was cut by 0 bases, the J end by 8 bases, with 13 bases between. This CDR3 region has 14 residues. CDR1 and CDR2 (germline): SEHNR, FQNEAQ (reference sequence). In DNA, the CDR3 is TGTGCCAGCAGCTTAGCACGGTCTCCCGGCGGCTACACCTTC. This gives the protein CASSLARSPGGYTF.

The sample holds one count of this clonotype. This rearrangement joins TRBV12-3 or TRBV12-4 to TRBJ2-1; TRBD2 aligns across 8 bases. Losses at the gene ends were 8 bases for V and 9 bases for J; bases not matched to a gene: 12. CDR3 length equals 14 residues. The CDR3 reads CASGLTSGGGEQFF. The CDR3 DNA is TGTGCCAGCGGTCTCACGAGCGGGGGAGGTGAGCAGTTCTTC.

The J gene is TRBJ1-4, the V gene TRBV7-2, with unresolved D. V shed 0 bases and J shed 5 bases, with 16 bases lying between them. Germline CDR1 SGHTA, CDR2 FQGNSA. There are 17 residues in the CDR3. In DNA form, the CDR3 reads TGTGCCAGCAGCTTAGCCCCCTCCGGGAGTCCAAATGAAAAACTGTTTTTT. As protein: CASSLAPSGSPNEKLFF.

This clonotype was seen just once. The chain recombines TRBV28 with TRBJ1-4, with 7 bases aligning to TRBD1. The CDR3 contains 14 residues. Germline values: CDR1 MDHEN, CDR2 SYDVKM. With V trimmed by 7 bases and J by 8 bases, 10 bases remained unmatched. The CDR3 DNA sequence: TGTGCCAGCATCCTCAGGGACAGTTACGAAAAACTGTTTTTT. Translated: CASILRDSYEKLFF.

The chain recombines TRBV6-5 with TRBJ2-7, with a weak D call TRBD2 (7 bases). The J call may not be correct, given that the DNA end is closer to TRBJ2-5. CDR3 length: 16 amino acids. Germline V gives CDR1 MNHEY, CDR2 SVGAGI. The CDR3 is CASSYSPEGGPETQYF. CDR3 bases: TGTGCCAGCAGTTACTCCCCCGAGGGGGGGCCGGAGACCCAGTACTTC.

The chain uses TRBV12-3 or TRBV12-4 and TRBJ1-6; the D is unclear. Trimming shortened V by 3 bases and J by 10 bases, and 13 bases separated the two germline ends. The CDR3 totals 14 residues. The CDR3 here is CASSFRAAGSPLHF. Here the CDR3 DNA reads TGTGCCAGCAGTTTCCGTGCGGCGGGCTCACCCCTCCACTTT.

The rearrangement links TRBV29-1 to TRBJ2-4; no clear D gene. The germline V gene has CDR1 SQVTM and CDR2 ANQGSEA. CDR3 size: 13 residues. V was pared by 2 bases and J by 6 bases, with 11 bases between. CDR3 region: CSVESSRTNIQYF. The CDR3 DNA follows: TGCAGCGTTGAAAGTTCGCGGACAAACATTCAGTACTTC.

The V gene is TRBV12-3 or TRBV12-4, the J gene TRBJ2-1; D ambiguous. The CDR3 covers 12 residues. V was pared by 4 bases and J by 15 bases, with 16 bases between. CDR3: CASSSIVGAAFF. DNA of the CDR3: TGTGCCAGCAGTTCAATCGTCGGTGCGGCGTTCTTC.

This clonotype was counted a few times. The chain joins TRBV4-2 to TRBJ2-3, with D unclear. There are 14 residues in the CDR3. Deletions cut 1 base from V and 6 bases from J, with 11 bases between. Germline loops: CDR1 LGHNA, CDR2 YNFKEQ. The chain's CDR3 is CASSQVKLEDTQYF. In DNA, the CDR3 is TGTGCCAGCAGCCAAGTAAAATTGGAGGATACGCAGTATTTT.

The chain combines TRBV20-1 with TRBJ1-6; 9 bases line up with TRBD1. The V gene end was trimmed by 5 bases and the J gene end by 9 bases; junction bases not matched to a gene: 5. The CDR3 length is 13 residues. The germline gives CDR1 DFQATT, CDR2 SNEGSKA (reference sequence). CDR3 sequence reads: CSARTGVISPLHF. CDR3 nucleotides: TGCAGTGCTCGGACAGGGGTCATTTCACCCCTCCACTTT.